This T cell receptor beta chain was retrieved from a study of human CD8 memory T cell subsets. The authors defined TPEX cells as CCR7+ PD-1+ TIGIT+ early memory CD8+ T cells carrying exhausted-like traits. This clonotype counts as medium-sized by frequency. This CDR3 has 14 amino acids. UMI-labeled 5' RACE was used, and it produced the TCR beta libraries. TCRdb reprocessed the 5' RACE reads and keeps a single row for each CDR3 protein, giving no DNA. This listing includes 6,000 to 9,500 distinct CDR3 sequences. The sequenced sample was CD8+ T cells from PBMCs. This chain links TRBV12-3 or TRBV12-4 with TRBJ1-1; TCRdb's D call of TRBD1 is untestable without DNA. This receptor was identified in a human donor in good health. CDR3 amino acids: CASSLDGGGTEAFF.